A selection of T cell receptor beta chains follows, all from one sample in a study of cytomegalovirus exposure and HLA in healthy donors. Some clones are missing from TCRdb's copy, which holds only in-frame ones; the method was immunoSEQ multiplex PCR. This table has under 150,000 clones, roughly 80% appearing once. The sequenced sample consisted of PBMCs. The receptor source for this set is a man aged 25 to 40 in good health and CMV-seronegative. The conserved cysteine and the conserved F or W are not part of the CDR3 here. The D gene is left open where the match is weak. Rows may omit the clone size; those that give it use once, few, many or a size class.

CDR3: ASSATGGWSTEAF
D: TRBD1
V: TRBV19
J: TRBJ1-1
length: 13
size: -

CDR3: ASSLRRGDTGFSTAEQY
D: -
V: TRBV7-9
J: TRBJ2-7
length: 17
size: -

CDR3: ASSPGGAGGGETQY
D: TRBD2
V: TRBV14
J: TRBJ2-5
length: 14
size: once

CDR3: ASSLGGSNQPQH
D: -
V: TRBV28
J: TRBJ1-5
length: 12
size: -

CDR3: ASSFVVNTGELF
D: -
V: TRBV7-9
J: TRBJ2-2
length: 12
size: -

CDR3: ASSLFGGRIADTQY
D: TRBD2
V: TRBV27
J: TRBJ2-3
length: 14
size: -

CDR3: ASSFKNSPLH
D: -
V: TRBV5-1
J: TRBJ1-6
length: 10
size: -

CDR3: ASRGTGSAYEQY
D: TRBD1
V: TRBV6-5
J: TRBJ2-7
length: 12
size: -

CDR3: ASASGTEAF
D: -
V: TRBV10-1
J: TRBJ1-1
length: 9
size: once

CDR3: ASSGGLADHYEQY
D: TRBD2
V: TRBV5-6
J: TRBJ2-7
length: 13
size: -

CDR3: ASSQDSTGVNPGELF
D: TRBD1
V: TRBV4-3
J: TRBJ2-2
length: 15
size: -

CDR3: ASSWGPGHGQPQH
D: -
V: TRBV5-6
J: TRBJ1-5
length: 13
size: -

CDR3: ASSQDQSLAGTIQY
D: TRBD2
V: TRBV4-3
J: TRBJ2-4
length: 14
size: -